The next 18 T cell receptor beta chains were all read from a single sample in a study of neoadjuvant anti-PD-1 for oral cavity cancer. Time point denoted: after neoadjuvant nivolumab, at surgical resection. This table comes from immunoSEQ multiplex PCR, and its TCRdb copy is limited to in-frame clones, with some not included. This table holds fewer than 11,000 clones, 55% to 65% found once. The sample was tumor tissue, taken after nivolumab (anti-PD-1) treatment. The source of these receptors is a person aged 35-79 years with oral cavity squamous cell carcinoma.

V gene TRBV7-2 combines with J gene TRBJ2-2, with a weak D call TRBD2 (5 bases). The CDR3 extends over 15 amino acids. Germline lookup yields CDR1 SGHTA and CDR2 FQGNSA. V lost 5 bases and J 2 bases, leaving 12 bases between the germline ends. In DNA form, the CDR3 reads TGTGCCAGCAGCCTCGGACGGGGAAACACCGGGGAGCTGTTTTTT. Translation: CASSLGRGNTGELFF.

The rearrangement joins TRBV27 to TRBJ2-1, with no clear D. The V end was cut by 6 bases, the J end by 2 bases, with 14 bases between. The CDR3 is 15 amino acids. CDR1 MNHEY and CDR2 SMNVEV come from the germline V gene (reference sequence). Written as DNA, the CDR3 is TGTGCCAGCAGACCAGGACGTACCACCTACAATGAGCAGTTCTTC. Encoded protein: CASRPGRTTYNEQFF.

The chain has TRBV6-1 and TRBJ1-5, with D unresolved. Germline V lookup: CDR1 MNHNS, CDR2 SASEGT. V was pared by 4 bases and J by 6 bases, with 13 bases between. The CDR3 runs 14 residues. CDR3 in amino acids: CASSATVSGQPQHF. As DNA, the CDR3 is TGTGCCAGCAGTGCCACAGTAAGTGGTCAGCCCCAGCATTTT.

The chain carries TRBV19 and TRBJ2-1; 9 positions match TRBD1. The CDR3 covers 15 residues. The junction had 6 bases not matched to a gene; V was cut back by 5 bases and J by 4 bases. The germline gives CDR1 LNHDA, CDR2 SQIVND (reference sequence). Written as DNA, the CDR3 is TGTGCCAGTAGTGTTACAGGGGGCAGGTACAATGAGCAGTTCTTC. It yields the protein CASSVTGGRYNEQFF. The full variable domain, rest sourced from reference TRBV19 and TRBJ2-1, is DGGITQSPKYLFRKEGQNVTLSCEQNLNHDAMYWYRQDPGQGLRLIYYSQIVNDFQKGDIAEGYSVSREKKESFPLTVTSAQKNPTAFYLCASSVTGGRYNEQFFGPGTRLTVL.

This sequence joins TRBV7-2 and TRBJ2-1; D is possibly TRBD2 (5 bases). Looked up from germline, CDR1 is SGHTA and CDR2 is FQGNSA. This CDR3 has 17 amino acids. V was clipped by 5 bases and J by 0 bases, with 17 bases between them. The CDR3 coding sequence is TGTGCCAGCAGCCCCGTCGCACGGGGAATCTCCTACAATGAGCAGTTCTTC. It codes for CASSPVARGISYNEQFF. Full variable domain (outside the CDR3, taken from reference TRBV7-2 and TRBJ2-1): GAGVSQSPSNKVTEKGKDVELRCDPISGHTALYWYRQSLGQGLEFLIYFQGNSAPDKSGLPSDRFSAERTGGSVSTLTIQRTQQEDSAVYLCASSPVARGISYNEQFFGPGTRLTVL.

This clone showed up just a few times. V usage is TRBV5-5 and J usage is TRBJ2-1; D is perhaps TRBD1 (6 bases). This CDR3 is 14 amino acids long. Deletions cut 4 bases from V and 7 bases from J, with 15 bases between. CDR1 and CDR2 (germline): SGHKS, YYEKEE (reference sequence). The CDR3 loop reads CASSLLDSRNEQFF. The CDR3 DNA follows: TGTGCCAGCAGCCTCTTGGACAGTCGAAATGAGCAGTTCTTC. Together with reference TRBV5-5 and TRBJ2-1, the CDR3 gives the full variable domain: DAGVTQSPTHLIKTRGQQVTLRCSPISGHKSVSWYQQVLGQGPQFIFQYYEKEERGRGNFPDRFSARQFPNYSSELNVNALLLGDSALYLCASSLLDSRNEQFFGPGTRLTVL.

CDR3 in amino acids: CASSETFGLADSSYNEQFF. The DNA of the CDR3 is TGTGCCAGCAGTGAGACCTTTGGACTAGCGGATAGCTCCTACAATGAGCAGTTCTTC. The chain carries TRBV6-4 and TRBJ2-1; 10 nucleotides line up with TRBD2. Losses at the gene ends were 3 bases for V and 0 bases for J; bases not matched to a gene: 11. The CDR3 is 19 residues long. The germline V gene encodes CDR1 MRHNA and CDR2 SNTAGT.

This chain joins TRBV6-6 and TRBJ1-5; D remains ambiguous. The CDR3 covers 13 residues. Germline-derived CDR1 and CDR2 are MNHNY and SVGAGI (reference sequence). Trimming removed 5 bases from V and 2 bases from J, with 7 bases in between. The CDR3 DNA reads TGTGCCAGCAGTACCCCCGGCAATCAGCCCCAGCATTTT. This codes for CASSTPGNQPQHF.

V and J are TRBV7-2 and TRBJ1-1; 7 bases fit TRBD1. Trimming at V came to 1 base and at J to 5 bases, leaving 7 bases not matched to a gene. CDR1 is SGHTA and CDR2 is FQGNSA in the germline V gene. The CDR3 runs to 15 residues. CDR3 loop: CASSLGEGGRTEAFF. The CDR3 DNA reads as TGTGCCAGCAGCTTAGGGGAAGGGGGCCGTACTGAAGCTTTCTTT. Filled out from reference TRBV7-2 and TRBJ1-1, the complete variable domain reads GAGVSQSPSNKVTEKGKDVELRCDPISGHTALYWYRQSLGQGLEFLIYFQGNSAPDKSGLPSDRFSAERTGGSVSTLTIQRTQQEDSAVYLCASSLGEGGRTEAFFGQGTRLTVV.

The table lists this clone with a few counts. The J gene is TRBJ2-7, the V gene TRBV10-2; 9 bases line up with TRBD1. Germline V gene data show CDR1 as WSHSY and CDR2 as SAAADI. CDR3 length: 12 amino acids. Losses at the gene ends were 6 bases for V and 6 bases for J; bases not matched to a gene: 3. The CDR3 DNA is TGCGCCAGCAGCGCGACAGGGGGCGAGCAGTACTTC. This translates into CASSATGGEQYF.

The CDR3, as DNA: TGTGCCAGCAGCTTCGGGGCAAGGACAGCCTCGAACACTGAAGCTTTCTTT. The encoded protein is CASSFGARTASNTEAFF. The rearrangement uses TRBV5-4 and TRBJ1-1; D may be TRBD1 (6 bases). The germline V gene encodes CDR1 SGHNT and CDR2 YYREEE (reference sequence). Trimming left V 2 bases short and J 1 base short, with 18 bases between. The CDR3 runs to 17 residues.

The chain couples TRBV9 to TRBJ2-3; 13 nucleotides agree with TRBD2. CDR1 and CDR2 (germline): SGDLS, YYNGEE. The junction had 3 bases not matched to a gene; V was cut back by 6 bases and J by 2 bases. CDR3 length: 15 amino acids. The DNA of the CDR3 is TGTGCCAGCACTACTAGCGGGAGGGACACAGATACGCAGTATTTT. Protein: CASTTSGRDTDTQYF.

The chain carries TRBV18 and TRBJ1-3; a weak D match, TRBD1 (5 bases). Trimming removed 6 bases at V and 4 bases at J, with 19 bases between. Germline-derived CDR1 and CDR2 are KGHSH and LQKENI. This CDR3 is built from 16 residues. CDR3 nucleotide sequence: TGTGCCAGCTCCTTCTACGGGGCCGACTTAGGAAACACCATATATTTT. This codes for CASSFYGADLGNTIYF.

V is TRBV18 and J is TRBJ1-5, with no clear D. The ends were cut back, 6 bases at V and 0 bases at J, with 9 bases in the middle. Germline CDR1 and CDR2: KGHSH and LQKENI. The CDR3 runs 14 residues. CDR3 sequence reads: CASSTGISNQPQHF. The CDR3 DNA reads as TGTGCCAGCTCTACGGGGATTAGCAATCAGCCCCAGCATTTT.

The rearrangement joins TRBV27 to TRBJ2-1; 12 nucleotides line up with TRBD2. The V and J ends lost 6 bases and 4 bases, in that order; junction bases with no gene match: 4. CDR1 is MNHEY, CDR2 SMNVEV, per germline (reference sequence). CDR3 size: 15 residues. The CDR3 nucleotides are TGTGCCAGCAGACGGACTAGCGGGGCATACAATGAGCAGTTCTTC. It encodes CASRRTSGAYNEQFF.

The chain recombines TRBV7-9 with TRBJ1-1; D uncertain. Germline assignment: CDR1 SEHNR and CDR2 FQNEAQ (reference sequence). V lost 8 bases and J 4 bases, leaving 8 bases between the germline ends. This CDR3 spans 11 amino acids. The CDR3 reads CASEEVTEAFF. DNA for the CDR3: TGTGCCAGCGAGGAGGTCACTGAAGCTTTCTTT. Full variable domain (rest looked up from reference TRBV7-9 and TRBJ1-1): DTGVSQNPRHKITKRGQNVTFRCDPISEHNRLYWYRQTLGQGPEFLTYFQNEAQLEKSRLLSDRFSAERPKGSFSTLEIQRTEQGDSAMYLCASEEVTEAFFGQGTRLTVV.

This chain links TRBV5-8 with TRBJ1-1; D unclear. The V and J ends lost 0 bases and 1 base respectively, with 16 bases between them. This CDR3 spans 17 amino acids. Germline V CDR1 and CDR2: SGHTS, YDEGEE. CDR3 sequence reads: CASSLATYRAQNTEAFF. The CDR3 DNA reads TGTGCCAGCAGCTTGGCCACTTACCGGGCCCAGAACACTGAAGCTTTCTTT.

The V call is TRBV4-1, the J call TRBJ1-1; D unresolved. CDR1 and CDR2 (germline): MGHRA, YSYEKL. V was trimmed by 4 bases and J by 3 bases, leaving 15 bases between them. CDR3 length equals 15 residues. CDR3 in amino acids: CASSRSGVGDTEAFF. The CDR3 DNA reads TGCGCCAGCAGCCGGTCCGGGGTTGGGGACACTGAAGCTTTCTTT.